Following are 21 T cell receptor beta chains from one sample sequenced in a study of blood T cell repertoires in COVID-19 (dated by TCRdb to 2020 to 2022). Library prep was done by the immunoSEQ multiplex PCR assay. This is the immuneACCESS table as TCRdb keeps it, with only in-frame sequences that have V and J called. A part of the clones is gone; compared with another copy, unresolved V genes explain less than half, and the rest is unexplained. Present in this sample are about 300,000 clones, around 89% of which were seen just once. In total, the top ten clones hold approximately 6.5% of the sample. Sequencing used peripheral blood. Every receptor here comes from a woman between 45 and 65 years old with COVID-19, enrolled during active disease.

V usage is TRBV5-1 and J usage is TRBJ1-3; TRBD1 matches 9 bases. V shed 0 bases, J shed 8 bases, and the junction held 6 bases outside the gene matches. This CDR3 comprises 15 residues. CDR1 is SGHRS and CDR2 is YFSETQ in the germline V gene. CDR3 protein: CASSLAGTGLDTIYF. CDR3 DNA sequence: TGCGCCAGCAGCTTGGCCGGGACAGGGTTAGACACCATATATTTT.

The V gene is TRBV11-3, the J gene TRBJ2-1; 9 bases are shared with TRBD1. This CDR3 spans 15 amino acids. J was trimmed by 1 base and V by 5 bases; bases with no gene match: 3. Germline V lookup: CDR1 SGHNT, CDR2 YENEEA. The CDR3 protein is CASSAGQGSYNEQFF. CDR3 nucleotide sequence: TGTGCCAGCAGCGCCGGACAGGGGTCCTACAATGAGCAGTTCTTC.

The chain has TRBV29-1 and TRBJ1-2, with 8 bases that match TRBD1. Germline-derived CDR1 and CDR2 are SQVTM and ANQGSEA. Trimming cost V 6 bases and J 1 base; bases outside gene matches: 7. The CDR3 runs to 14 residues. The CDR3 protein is CSVVGQDHNYGYTF. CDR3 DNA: TGCAGCGTAGTGGGACAGGATCATAACTATGGCTACACCTTC.

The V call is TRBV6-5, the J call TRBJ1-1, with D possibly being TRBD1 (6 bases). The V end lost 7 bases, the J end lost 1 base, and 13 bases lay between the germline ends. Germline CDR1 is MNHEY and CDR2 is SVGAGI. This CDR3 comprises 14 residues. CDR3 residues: CASKFRGSNTEAFF. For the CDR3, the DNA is TGTGCCAGCAAATTCAGGGGCTCGAACACTGAAGCTTTCTTT.

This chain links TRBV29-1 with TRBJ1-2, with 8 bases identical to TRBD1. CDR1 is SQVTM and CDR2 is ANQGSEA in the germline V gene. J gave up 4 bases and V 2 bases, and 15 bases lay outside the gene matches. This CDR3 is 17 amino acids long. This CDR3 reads CSVELETGVTRGYGYTF. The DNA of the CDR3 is TGCAGCGTTGAACTTGAGACAGGGGTTACAAGAGGCTATGGCTACACCTTC.

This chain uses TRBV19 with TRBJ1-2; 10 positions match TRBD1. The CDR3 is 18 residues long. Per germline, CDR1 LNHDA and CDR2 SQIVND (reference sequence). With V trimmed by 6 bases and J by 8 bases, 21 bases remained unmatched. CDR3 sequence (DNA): TGTGCCAGTAGCTCAAAGACCGGGACAGGGGTGACCCCCTGGGGCTACACCTTC. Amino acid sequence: CASSSKTGTGVTPWGYTF.

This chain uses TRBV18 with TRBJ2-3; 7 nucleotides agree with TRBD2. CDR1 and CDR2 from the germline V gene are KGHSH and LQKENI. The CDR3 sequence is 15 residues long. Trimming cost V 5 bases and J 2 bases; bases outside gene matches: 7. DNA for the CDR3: TGTGCCAGCTCAGCAGGACTAGGAAACACAGATACGCAGTATTTT. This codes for CASSAGLGNTDTQYF.

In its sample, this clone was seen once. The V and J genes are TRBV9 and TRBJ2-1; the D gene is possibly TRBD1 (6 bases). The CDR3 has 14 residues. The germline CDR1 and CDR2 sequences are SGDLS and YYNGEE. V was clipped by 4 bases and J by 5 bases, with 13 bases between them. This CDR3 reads CASSSGTGNNEQFF. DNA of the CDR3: TGTGCCAGCAGCTCAGGCACAGGGAACAATGAGCAGTTCTTC.

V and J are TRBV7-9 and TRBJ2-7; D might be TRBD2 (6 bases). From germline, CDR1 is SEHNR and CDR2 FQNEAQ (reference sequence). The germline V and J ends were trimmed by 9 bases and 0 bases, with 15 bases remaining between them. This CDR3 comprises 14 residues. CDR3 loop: CASLAEISSYEQYF. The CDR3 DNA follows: TGTGCCAGTTTAGCGGAGATAAGCTCCTACGAGCAGTACTTC.

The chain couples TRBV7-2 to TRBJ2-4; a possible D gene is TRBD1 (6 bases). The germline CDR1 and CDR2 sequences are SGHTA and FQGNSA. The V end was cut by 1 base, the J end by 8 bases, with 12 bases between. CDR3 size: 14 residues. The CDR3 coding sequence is TGTGCCAGCAGCTTAGACATCGAGGGGGACATTCAGTACTTC. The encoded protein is CASSLDIEGDIQYF.

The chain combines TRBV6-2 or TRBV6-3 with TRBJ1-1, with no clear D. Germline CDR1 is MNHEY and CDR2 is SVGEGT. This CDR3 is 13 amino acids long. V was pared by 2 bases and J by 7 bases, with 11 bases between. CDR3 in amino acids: CASSYGGSLEAFF. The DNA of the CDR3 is TGTGCCAGCAGTTACGGAGGGTCCCTTGAAGCTTTCTTT.

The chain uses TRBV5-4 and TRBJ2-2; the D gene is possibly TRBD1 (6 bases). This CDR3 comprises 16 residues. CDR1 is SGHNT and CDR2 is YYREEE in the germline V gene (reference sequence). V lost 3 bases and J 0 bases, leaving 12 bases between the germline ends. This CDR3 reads CASSSPGTPNTGELFF. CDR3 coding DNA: TGTGCCAGCAGCTCCCCCGGGACACCGAACACCGGGGAGCTGTTTTTT.

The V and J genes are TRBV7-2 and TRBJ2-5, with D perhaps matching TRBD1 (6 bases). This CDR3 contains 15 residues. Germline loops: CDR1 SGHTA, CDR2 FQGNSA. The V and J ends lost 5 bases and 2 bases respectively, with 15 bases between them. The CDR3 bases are TGTGCCAGCAGCGCGATACGACAGGCGCAAGAGACCCAGTACTTC. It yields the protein CASSAIRQAQETQYF.

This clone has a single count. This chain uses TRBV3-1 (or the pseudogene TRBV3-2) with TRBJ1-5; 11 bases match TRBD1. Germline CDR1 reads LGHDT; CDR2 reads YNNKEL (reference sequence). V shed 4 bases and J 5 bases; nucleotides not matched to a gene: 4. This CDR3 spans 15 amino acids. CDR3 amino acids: CASSPGTGGYQPQHF. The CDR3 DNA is TGTGCCAGCAGCCCCGGGACAGGGGGTTATCAGCCCCAGCATTTT.

The CDR3 loop is CASSVFTGSTDTQYF. As DNA, the CDR3 is TGTGCCAGCAGCGTATTTACGGGGAGCACAGATACGCAGTATTTT. The chain joins TRBV9 to TRBJ2-3, with a possible D match to TRBD2 (5 bases). The germline V gene encodes CDR1 SGDLS and CDR2 YYNGEE. The CDR3 runs 15 residues. V lost 1 base and J lost 0, with 9 bases in between.

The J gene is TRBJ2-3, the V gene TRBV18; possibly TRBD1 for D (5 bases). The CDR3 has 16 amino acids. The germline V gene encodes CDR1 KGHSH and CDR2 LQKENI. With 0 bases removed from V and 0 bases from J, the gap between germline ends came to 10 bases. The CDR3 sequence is CASSPPSGSSTDTQYF. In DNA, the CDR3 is TGTGCCAGCTCACCACCATCAGGGTCTAGCACAGATACGCAGTATTTT.

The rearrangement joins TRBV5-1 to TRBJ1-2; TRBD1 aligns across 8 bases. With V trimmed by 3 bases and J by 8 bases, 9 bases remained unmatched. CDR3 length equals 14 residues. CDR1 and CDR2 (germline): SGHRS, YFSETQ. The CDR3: CASSWRTGLEGYTF. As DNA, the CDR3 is TGCGCCAGCAGCTGGAGGACAGGGCTGGAGGGCTACACCTTC.

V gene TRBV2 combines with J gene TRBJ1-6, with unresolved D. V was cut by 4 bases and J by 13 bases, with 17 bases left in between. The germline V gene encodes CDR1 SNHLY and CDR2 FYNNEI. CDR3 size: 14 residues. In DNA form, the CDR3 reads TGTGCCAGCAGTGGCGGGCAGGCTGGCGGCCCCCTCCACTTT. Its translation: CASSGGQAGGPLHF. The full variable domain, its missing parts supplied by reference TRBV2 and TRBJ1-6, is EPEVTQTPSHQVTQMGQEVILRCVPISNHLYFYWYRQILGQKVEFLVSFYNNEISEKSEIFDDQFSVERPDGSNFTLKIRSTKLEDSAMYFCASSGGQAGGPLHFGNGTRLTVT.

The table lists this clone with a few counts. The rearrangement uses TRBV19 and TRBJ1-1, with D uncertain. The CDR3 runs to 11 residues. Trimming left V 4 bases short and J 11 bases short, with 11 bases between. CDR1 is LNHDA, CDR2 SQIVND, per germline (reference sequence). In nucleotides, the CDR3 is TGTGCCAGTAGTACAGCCGTCGGGGCTTTCTTT. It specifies CASSTAVGAFF. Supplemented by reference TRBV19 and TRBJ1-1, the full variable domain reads DGGITQSPKYLFRKEGQNVTLSCEQNLNHDAMYWYRQDPGQGLRLIYYSQIVNDFQKGDIAEGYSVSREKKESFPLTVTSAQKNPTAFYLCASSTAVGAFFGQGTRLTVV.

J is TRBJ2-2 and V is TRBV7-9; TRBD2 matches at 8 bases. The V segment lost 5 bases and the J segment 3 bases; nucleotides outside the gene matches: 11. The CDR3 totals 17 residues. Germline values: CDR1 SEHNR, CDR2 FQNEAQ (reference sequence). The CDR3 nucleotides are TGTGCCAGCAGCACTCTAGCGGGCCTCTCTCACACCGGGGAGCTGTTTTTT. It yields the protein CASSTLAGLSHTGELFF.

The CDR3 DNA follows: TGTGCCAGCTCAGCTTGGGGACTGGCAGTTGATGAGCAGTACTTC. Translation gives CASSAWGLAVDEQYF. The V and J genes are TRBV5-6 and TRBJ2-7, with D possibly TRBD2 on 6 matching bases. Per the germline V gene, CDR1 is SGHDT and CDR2 is YYEEEE. The CDR3 covers 15 residues. Trimming took 7 bases from V and 7 from J, leaving 24 bases between them.